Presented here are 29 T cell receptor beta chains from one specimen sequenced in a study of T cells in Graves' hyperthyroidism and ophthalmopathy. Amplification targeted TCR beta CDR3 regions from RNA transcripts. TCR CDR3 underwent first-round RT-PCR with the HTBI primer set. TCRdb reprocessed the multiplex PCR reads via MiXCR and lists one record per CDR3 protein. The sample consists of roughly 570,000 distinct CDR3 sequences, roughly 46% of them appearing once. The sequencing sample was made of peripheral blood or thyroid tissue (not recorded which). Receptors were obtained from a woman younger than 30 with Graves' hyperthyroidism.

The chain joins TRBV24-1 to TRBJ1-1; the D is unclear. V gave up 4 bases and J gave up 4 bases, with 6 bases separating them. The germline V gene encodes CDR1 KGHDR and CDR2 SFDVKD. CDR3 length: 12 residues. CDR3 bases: TGTGCCACCAGTGAGGGAACCACTGAAGCTTTCTTT. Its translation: CATSEGTTEAFF.

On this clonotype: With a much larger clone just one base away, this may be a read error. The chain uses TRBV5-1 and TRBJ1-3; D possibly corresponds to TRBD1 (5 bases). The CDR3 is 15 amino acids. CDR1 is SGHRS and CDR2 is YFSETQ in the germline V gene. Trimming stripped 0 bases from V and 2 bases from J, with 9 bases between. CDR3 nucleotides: TGCGCCAGCAGCTTGGGACAGAACCCTGGAAACACCATATATTTT. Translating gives CASSLGQNPGNTIYF.

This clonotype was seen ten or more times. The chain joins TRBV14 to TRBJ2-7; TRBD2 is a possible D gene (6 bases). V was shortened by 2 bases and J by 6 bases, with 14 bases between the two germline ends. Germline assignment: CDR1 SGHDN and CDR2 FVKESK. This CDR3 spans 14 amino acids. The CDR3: CASSQTTGVSEQYF. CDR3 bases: TGTGCCAGCAGCCAAACAACGGGAGTAAGCGAGCAGTACTTC.

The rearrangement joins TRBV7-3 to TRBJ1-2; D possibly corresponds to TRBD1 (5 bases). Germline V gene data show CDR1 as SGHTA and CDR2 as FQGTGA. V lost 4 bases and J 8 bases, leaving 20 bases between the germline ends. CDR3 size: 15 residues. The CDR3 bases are TGTGCCAGCAGCTCTTGGGGAGGGACCACTGAAGGCTACACCTTC. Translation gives CASSSWGGTTEGYTF.

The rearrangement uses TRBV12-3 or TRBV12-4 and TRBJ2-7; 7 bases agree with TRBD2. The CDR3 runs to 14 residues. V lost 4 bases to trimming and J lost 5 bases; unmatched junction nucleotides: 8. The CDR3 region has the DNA TGTGCCAGCAGTTCGTGGGGAGGGGTCAACGAGCAGTACTTC. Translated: CASSSWGGVNEQYF.

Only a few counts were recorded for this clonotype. CDR3 DNA sequence: TGTGCCAGCTCCCGAGGACTAGCGCTTGAGGGAGGGCAGTTCTTC. Protein: CASSRGLALEGGQFF. The chain recombines TRBV9 with TRBJ2-7, with 9 bases lining up with TRBD2. The J call may not be correct, given that the DNA end is closer to TRBJ2-1. Germline loops: CDR1 SGDLS, CDR2 YYNGEE. The CDR3 is 15 amino acids.

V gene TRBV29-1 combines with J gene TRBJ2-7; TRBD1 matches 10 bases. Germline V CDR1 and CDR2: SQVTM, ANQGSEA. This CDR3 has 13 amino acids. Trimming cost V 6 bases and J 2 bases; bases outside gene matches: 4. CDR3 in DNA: TGCAGCGTGGCCGGGACAGGGGCCTACGAGCAGTACTTC. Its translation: CSVAGTGAYEQYF.

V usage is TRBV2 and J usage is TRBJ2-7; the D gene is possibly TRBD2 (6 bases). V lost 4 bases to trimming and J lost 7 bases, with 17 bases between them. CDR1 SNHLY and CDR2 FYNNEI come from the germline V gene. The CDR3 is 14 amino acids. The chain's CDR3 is CASSGGGAGLEQYF. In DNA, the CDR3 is TGTGCCAGCAGTGGGGGAGGTGCGGGGCTTGAGCAGTACTTC.

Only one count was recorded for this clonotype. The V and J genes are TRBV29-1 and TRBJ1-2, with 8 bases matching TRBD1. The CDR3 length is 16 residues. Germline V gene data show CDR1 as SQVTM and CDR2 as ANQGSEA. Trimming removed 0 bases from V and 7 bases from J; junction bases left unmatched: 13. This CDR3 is CSVEEENRGSISGYTF. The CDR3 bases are TGCAGCGTTGAAGAGGAAAACAGGGGGTCGATCTCTGGCTACACCTTC.

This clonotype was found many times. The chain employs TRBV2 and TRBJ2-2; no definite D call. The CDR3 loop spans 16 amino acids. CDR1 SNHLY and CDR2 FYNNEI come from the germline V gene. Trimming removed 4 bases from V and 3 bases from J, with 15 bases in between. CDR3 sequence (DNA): TGTGCCAGCAGTGTAGAAAGTCCGGGTTACACCGGGGAGCTGTTTTTT. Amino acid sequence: CASSVESPGYTGELFF.

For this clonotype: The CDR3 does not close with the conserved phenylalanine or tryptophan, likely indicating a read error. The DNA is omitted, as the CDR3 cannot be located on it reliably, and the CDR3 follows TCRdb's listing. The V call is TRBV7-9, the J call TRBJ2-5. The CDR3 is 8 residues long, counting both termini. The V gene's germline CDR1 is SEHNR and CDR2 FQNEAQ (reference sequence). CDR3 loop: CASSLARQ.

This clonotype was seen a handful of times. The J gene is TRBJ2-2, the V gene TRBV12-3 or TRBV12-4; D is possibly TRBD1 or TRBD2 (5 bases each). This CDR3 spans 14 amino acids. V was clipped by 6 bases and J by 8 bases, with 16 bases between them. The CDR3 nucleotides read TGTGCCAGCAGATCCTCCGGGACCCCTGGGGAGCTGTTTTTT. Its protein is CASRSSGTPGELFF.

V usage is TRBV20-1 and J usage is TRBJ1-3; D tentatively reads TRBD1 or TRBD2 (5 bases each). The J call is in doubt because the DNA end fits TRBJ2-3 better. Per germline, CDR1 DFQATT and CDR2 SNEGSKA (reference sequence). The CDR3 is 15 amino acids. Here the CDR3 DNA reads TGCAGTGCCCGAGGGCTCAGGGATACCTCAGATACGCAGTATTTT. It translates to CSARGLRDTSDTQYF.

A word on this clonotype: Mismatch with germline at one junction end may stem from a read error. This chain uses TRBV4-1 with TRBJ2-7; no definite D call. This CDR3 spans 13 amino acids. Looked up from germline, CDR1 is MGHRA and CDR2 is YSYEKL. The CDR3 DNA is TGCGCCAGCAACCAAGGTCAGACCTACGAGCAGTACTTC. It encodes CASNQGQTYEQYF.

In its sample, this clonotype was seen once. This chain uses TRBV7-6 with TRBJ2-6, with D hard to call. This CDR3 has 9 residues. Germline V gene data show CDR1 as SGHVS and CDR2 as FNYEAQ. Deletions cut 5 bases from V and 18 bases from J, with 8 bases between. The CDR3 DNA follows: TGTGCCAGCAGCCCAGGACGGACTTTC. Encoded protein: CASSPGRTF.

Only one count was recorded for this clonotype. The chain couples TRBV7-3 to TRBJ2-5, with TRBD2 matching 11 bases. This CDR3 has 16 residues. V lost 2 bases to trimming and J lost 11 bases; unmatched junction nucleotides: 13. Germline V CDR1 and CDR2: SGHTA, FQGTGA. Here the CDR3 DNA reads TGTGCCAGCAGCTTAGTTAGCGGGAGGGGGTCAGATACGCAGTACTTC. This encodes CASSLVSGRGSDTQYF.

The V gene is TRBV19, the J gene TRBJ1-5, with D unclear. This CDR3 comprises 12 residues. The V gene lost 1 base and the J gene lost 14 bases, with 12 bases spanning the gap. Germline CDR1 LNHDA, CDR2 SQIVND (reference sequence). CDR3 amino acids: CASSIVSGNEHF. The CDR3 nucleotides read TGTGCCAGTAGTATAGTAAGCGGCAATGAGCATTTT.

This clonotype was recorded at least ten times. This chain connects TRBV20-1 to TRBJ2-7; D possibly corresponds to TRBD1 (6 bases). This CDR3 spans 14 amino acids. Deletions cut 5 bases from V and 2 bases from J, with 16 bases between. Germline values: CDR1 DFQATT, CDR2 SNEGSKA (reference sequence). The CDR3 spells CSAPKLDSPYEQYF. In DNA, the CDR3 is TGCAGTGCTCCTAAGTTGGACAGTCCCTACGAGCAGTACTTC.

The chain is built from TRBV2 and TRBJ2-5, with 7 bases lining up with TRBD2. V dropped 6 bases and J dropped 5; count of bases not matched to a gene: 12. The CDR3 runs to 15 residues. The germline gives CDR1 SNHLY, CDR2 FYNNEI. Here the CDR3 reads CASSHSAGALETQYF. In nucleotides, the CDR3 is TGTGCCAGCAGCCATAGTGCGGGAGCATTGGAGACCCAGTACTTC.

The CDR3 DNA reads TGTGCCAGCAGTTCCATAGCGGGAGCTTTCTTT. It yields the protein CASSSIAGAFF. The chain is built from TRBV12-3 or TRBV12-4 and TRBJ1-1; D not resolved. The CDR3 is 11 amino acids. V dropped 4 bases and J dropped 10 bases, with 10 bases sitting between them.

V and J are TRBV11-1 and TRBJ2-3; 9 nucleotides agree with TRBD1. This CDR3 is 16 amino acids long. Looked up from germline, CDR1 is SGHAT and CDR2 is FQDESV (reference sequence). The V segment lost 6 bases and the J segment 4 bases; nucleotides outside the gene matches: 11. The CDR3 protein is CASSFRQGDSADTQYF. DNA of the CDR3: TGTGCCAGCAGTTTCCGACAGGGGGATTCGGCAGATACGCAGTATTTT. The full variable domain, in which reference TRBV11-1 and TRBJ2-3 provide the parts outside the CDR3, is EAEVAQSPRYKITEKSQAVAFWCDPISGHATLYWYRQILGQGPELLVQFQDESVVDDSQLPKDRFSAERLKGVDSTLKIQPAELGDSAMYLCASSFRQGDSADTQYFGPGTRLTVL.

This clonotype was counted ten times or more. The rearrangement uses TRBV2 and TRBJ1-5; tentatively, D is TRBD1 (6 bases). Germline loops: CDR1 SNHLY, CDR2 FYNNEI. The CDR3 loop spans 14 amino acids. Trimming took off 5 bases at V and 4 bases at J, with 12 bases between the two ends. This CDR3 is CASSPGANNQPQHF. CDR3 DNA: TGTGCCAGCAGTCCAGGGGCCAATAATCAGCCCCAGCATTTT.

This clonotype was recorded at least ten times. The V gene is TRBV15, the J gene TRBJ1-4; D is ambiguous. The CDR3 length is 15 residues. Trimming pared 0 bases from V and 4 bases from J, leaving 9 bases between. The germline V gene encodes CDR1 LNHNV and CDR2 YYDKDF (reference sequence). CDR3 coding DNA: TGTGCCACCAGCAGAGATTTAGGTGTTAATGAAAAACTGTTTTTT. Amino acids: CATSRDLGVNEKLFF.

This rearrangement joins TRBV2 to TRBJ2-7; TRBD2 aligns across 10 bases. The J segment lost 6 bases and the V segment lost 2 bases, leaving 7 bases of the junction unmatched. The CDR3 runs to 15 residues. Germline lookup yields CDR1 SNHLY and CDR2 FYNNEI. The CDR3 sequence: CASSELAGVRGEQYF. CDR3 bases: TGTGCCAGCAGTGAACTAGCGGGAGTAAGGGGCGAGCAGTACTTC.

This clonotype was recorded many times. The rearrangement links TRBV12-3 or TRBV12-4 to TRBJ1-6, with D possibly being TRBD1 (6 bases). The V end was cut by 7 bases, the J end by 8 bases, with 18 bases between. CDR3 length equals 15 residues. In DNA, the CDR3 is TGTGCCAGCACCAAATCCGGGGGGGCAGATTCACCCCTCCACTTT. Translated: CASTKSGGADSPLHF.

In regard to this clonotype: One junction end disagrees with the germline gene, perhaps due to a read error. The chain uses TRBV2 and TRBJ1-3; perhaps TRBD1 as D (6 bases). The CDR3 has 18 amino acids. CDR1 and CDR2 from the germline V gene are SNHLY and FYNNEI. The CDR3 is CASSDFRGLANYGYTMYF. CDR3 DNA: TGTGCCAGCAGTGATTTTCGGGGGCTGGCTAACTATGGCTACACCATGTATTTT.

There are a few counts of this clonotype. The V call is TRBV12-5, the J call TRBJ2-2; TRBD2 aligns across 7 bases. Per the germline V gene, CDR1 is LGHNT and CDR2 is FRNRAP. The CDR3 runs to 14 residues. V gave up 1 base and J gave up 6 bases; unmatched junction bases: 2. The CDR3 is CASGLGLASGELFF. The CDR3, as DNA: TGTGCTAGTGGTTTGGGACTAGCTTCCGGGGAGCTGTTTTTT.

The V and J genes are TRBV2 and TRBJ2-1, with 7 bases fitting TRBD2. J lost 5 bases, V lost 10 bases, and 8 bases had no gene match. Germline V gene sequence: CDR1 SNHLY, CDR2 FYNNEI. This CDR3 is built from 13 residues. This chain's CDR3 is CANSGTMNNEQFF. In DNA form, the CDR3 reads TGTGCCAACTCCGGGACTATGAACAATGAGCAGTTCTTC.

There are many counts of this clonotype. CDR3: CASSDGGGQPQHF. In nucleotides, the CDR3 is TGTGCCAGCAGTGACGGCGGGGGCCAGCCCCAGCATTTT. This chain joins TRBV2 and TRBJ1-5, with D maybe TRBD1 (6 bases). There are 13 residues in the CDR3. Trimming cost V 3 bases and J 7 bases, with 10 bases left between them. Germline V gene lookup returns CDR1 SNHLY and CDR2 FYNNEI.